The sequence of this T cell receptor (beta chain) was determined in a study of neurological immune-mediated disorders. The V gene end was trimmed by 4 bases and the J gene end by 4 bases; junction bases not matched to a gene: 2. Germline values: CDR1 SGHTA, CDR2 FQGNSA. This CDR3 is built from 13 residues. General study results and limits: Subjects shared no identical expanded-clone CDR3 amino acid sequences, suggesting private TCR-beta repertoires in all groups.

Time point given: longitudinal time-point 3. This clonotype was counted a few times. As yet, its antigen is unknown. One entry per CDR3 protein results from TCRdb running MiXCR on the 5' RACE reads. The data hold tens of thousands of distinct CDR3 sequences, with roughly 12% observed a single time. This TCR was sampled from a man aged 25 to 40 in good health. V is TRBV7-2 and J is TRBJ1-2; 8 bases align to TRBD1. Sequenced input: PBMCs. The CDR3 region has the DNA TGTGCCAGCAGCTCAGACAGGGGCTATGGCTACACCTTC. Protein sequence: CASSSDRGYGYTF.